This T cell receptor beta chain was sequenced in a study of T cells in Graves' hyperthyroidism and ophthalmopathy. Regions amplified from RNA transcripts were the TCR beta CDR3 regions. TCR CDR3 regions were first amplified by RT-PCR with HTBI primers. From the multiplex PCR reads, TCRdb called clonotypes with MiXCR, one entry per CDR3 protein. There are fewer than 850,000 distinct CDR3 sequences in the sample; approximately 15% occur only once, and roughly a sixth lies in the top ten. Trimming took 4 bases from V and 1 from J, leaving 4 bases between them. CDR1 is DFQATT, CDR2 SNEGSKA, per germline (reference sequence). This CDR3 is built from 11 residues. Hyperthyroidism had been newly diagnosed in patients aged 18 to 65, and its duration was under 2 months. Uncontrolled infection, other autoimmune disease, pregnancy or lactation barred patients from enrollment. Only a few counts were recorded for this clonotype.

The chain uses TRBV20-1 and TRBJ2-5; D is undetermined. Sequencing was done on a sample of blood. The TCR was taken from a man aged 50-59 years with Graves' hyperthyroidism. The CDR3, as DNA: TGCAGTGCTAACAGCCAAGAGACCCAGTACTTC. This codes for CSANSQETQYF.